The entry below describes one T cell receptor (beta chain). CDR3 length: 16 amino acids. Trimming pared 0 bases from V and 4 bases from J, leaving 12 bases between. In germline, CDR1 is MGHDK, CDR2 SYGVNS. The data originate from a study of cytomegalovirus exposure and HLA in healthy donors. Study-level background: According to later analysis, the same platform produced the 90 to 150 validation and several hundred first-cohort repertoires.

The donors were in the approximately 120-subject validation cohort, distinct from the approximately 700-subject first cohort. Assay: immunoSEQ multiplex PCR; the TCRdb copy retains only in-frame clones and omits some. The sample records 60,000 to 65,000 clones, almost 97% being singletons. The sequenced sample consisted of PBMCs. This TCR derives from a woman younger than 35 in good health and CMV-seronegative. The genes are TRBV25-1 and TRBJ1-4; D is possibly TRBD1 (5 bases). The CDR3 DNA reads TGTGCCAGCAGTGAATATTGGGGCAGTCTTAATGAAAAACTGTTTTTT. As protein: CASSEYWGSLNEKLFF.